The source of this T cell receptor beta chain is a study of shared clonotypes between healthy human individuals. Overall study results and limits: Clonotype sharing across donors was expected to vary with sequencing depth.

Germline assignment: CDR1 SQVTM and CDR2 ANQGSEA. The CDR3 totals 14 residues. Germline trimming cut 7 bases from V and 6 bases from J; bases unmatched to any gene: 13. The material for each subset, its genomic DNA, was split evenly across several immunoSEQ plates. Unsorted PBMC samples were amplified in replicate PCRs containing 250 to 350 ng DNA, about 30,000 T cell genomes. Using immunoSEQ multiplex PCR, the repertoire was profiled, and TCRdb retains in-frame clones only, with some absent. This table holds about 560,000 clones, around 78% found once. Concerning this clone: What it recognizes is unknown.

Sequencing input: PBMCs. The V and J genes are TRBV29-1 and TRBJ1-2, with TRBD1 matching over 8 bases. This receptor was obtained from a woman in her forties in good health. Some clones in this sample may be carry-over from other donors' samples. The CDR3 nucleotides are TGCAGCGCCAAGACAGGGGAACGACCCGATGGCTACACCTTC. This translates into CSAKTGERPDGYTF.